This T cell receptor (beta chain) was retrieved from a study of shared clonotypes between healthy human individuals. Study-level points and caveats: Approximately 5% was the fraction of naive CD4 clonotypes found shared across a few donors.

This CDR3 has 16 residues. The V gene's germline CDR1 is SGHDT and CDR2 YYEEEE. V lost 3 bases and J 1 base, leaving 17 bases between the germline ends. Regarding this clone: The antigen remains undetermined.

The material for each subset, its genomic DNA, was split evenly across several immunoSEQ plates. Repertoires were generated with immunoSEQ multiplex PCR, while TCRdb's copy carries only in-frame clones and drops some. The sample lists roughly 2.4 million clones, 90% to 97% occurring once. The chain has TRBV5-6 and TRBJ2-7; the D gene is possibly TRBD2 (6 bases). The source is a man younger than 35 in good health. The sequenced sample consisted of naive CD4+ T cells sorted from blood. As to subset: CD45RA+ positively selected. CDR3 loop: CASSSALEGFSYEQYF. CDR3 bases: TGTGCCAGCAGCTCAGCCTTGGAGGGCTTTTCCTACGAGCAGTACTTC.